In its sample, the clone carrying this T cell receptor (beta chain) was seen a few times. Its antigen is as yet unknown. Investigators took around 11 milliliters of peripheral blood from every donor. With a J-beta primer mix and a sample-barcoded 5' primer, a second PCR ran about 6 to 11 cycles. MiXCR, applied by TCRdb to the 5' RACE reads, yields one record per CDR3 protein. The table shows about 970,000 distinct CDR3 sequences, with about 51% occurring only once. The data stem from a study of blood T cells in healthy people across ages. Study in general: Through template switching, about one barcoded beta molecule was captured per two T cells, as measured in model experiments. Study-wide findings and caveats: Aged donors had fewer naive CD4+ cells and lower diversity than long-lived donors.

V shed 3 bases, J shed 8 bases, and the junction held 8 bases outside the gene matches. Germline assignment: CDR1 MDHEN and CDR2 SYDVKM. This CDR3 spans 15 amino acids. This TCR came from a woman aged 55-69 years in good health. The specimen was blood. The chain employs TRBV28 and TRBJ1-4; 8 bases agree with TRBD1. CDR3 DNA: TGTGCCAGCAGTTTCACGTCCCAGGGGGCAGAAAAACTGTTTTTT. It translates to CASSFTSQGAEKLFF. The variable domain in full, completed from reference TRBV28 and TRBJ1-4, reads DVKVTQSSRYLVKRTGEKVFLECVQDMDHENMFWYRQDPGLGLRLIYFSYDVKMKEKGDIPEGYSVSREKKERFSLILESASTNQTSMYLCASSFTSQGAEKLFFGSGTQLSVL.